This T cell receptor beta chain appears in the sequencing data of a study of blood T cell repertoires in COVID-19. In the study overall: COVID-19 samples from acute and convalescent phases originated in the United States, Italy and Spain. From T cells, B-cell-depleted T cells, or PBMCs came the material, which was cDNA or gDNA.

Seattle's cohort entered during active infection and was followed longitudinally. CDR3 size: 18 residues. In the original analysis: Estimated nucleated cell counts came from reference gene primer amplification. Clones were sequenced by immunoSEQ multiplex PCR, and TCRdb holds only the in-frame ones, with some missing. V, J and clone size derive from that table, while D and trimming were established from the DNA sequence. The table lists some 350,000 clones, 85% to 90% of them singletons, with about 6% in the top ten. The sequencing sample was made of peripheral blood. This receptor was obtained from a woman between 45 and 60 years old with COVID-19, enrolled during active disease. The chain recombines TRBV21-1 with TRBJ2-7; the D call TRBD2 from the table was never checked on the DNA. TRBV21-1 is reported as a pseudogene. CDR3 region: CASSKAKRPGLRPYEQYF. The CDR3 nucleotides are TGTGCCAGCAGCAAAGCGAAACGACCGGGACTTCGCCCCTACGAGCAGTACTTC.